This T cell receptor beta chain was captured by sequencing in a study of shared clonotypes between healthy human individuals. Comment on this clone: Its matching antigen is unknown. This same CDR3 is encoded by further DNA sequences in the sample.

General observations from the study: Investigators collected only blood, and repertoires in tissues likely differ. Richness estimates generally favored naive over memory subsets. Generation probabilities of non-shared clonotypes were lower (relative to those shared by all four donors).

This CDR3 comprises 15 residues. J was trimmed by 7 bases and V by 2 bases; bases with no gene match: 5. Germline V lookup: CDR1 MNHEY, CDR2 SMNVEV (reference sequence). TCRdb's copy holds only in-frame clones and misses some; the assay was immunoSEQ multiplex PCR. The repertoire consists of 2,500,000 or so clones, with 85% to 95% occurring once and the leading ten covering about 0.13%. The sample was naive CD4+ T cells sorted from blood. Regarding subset: CD45RA+ positively selected. This receptor was taken from a young man in good health. The chain has TRBV27 and TRBJ1-6; 7 bases align to TRBD1. The CDR3 region is CASSLGTGVNSPLHF. In DNA, the CDR3 is TGTGCCAGCAGTTTAGGTACAGGGGTCAATTCACCCCTCCACTTT.